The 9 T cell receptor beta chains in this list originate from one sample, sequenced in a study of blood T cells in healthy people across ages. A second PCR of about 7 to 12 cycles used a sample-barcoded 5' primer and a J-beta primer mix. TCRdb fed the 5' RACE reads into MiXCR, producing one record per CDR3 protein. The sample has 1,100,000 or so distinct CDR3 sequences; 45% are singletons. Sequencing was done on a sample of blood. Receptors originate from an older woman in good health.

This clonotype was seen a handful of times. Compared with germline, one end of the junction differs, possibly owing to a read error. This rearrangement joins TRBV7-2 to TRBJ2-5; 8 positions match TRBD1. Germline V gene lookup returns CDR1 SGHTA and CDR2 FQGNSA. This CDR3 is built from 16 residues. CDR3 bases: TGTGCCAGCCGCTTCACAGGACAGGGACGGGGGGAGACCCAGTACTTC. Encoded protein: CASRFTGQGRGETQYF.

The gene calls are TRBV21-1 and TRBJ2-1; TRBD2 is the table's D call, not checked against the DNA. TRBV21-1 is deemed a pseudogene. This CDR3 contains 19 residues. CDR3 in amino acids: CPSIGREFGKHLSYNEQFF. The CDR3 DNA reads TGTCCCAGCATTGGGCGGGAGTTCGGGAAACATCTCTCCTACAATGAGCAGTTCTTC.

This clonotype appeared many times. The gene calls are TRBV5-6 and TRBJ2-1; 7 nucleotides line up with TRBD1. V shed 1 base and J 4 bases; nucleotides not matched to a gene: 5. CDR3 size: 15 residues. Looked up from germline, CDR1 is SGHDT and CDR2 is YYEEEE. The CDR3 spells CASSLSRQGYNEQFF. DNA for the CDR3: TGTGCCAGCAGCTTGTCGCGACAGGGATACAATGAGCAGTTCTTC.

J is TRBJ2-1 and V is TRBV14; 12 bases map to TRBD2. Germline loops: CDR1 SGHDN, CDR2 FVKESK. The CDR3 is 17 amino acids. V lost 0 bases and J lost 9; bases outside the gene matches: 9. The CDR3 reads CASSQDLASGRGAEQFF. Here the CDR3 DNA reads TGTGCCAGCAGCCAAGATCTAGCTAGCGGGAGGGGGGCTGAGCAGTTCTTC.

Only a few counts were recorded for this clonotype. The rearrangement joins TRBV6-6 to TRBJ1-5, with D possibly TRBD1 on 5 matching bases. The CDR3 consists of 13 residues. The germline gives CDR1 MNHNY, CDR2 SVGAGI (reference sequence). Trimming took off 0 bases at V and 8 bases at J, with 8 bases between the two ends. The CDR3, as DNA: TGTGCCAGCAGTTACTCGAGGGACGAGCCCCAGCATTTT. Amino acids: CASSYSRDEPQHF.

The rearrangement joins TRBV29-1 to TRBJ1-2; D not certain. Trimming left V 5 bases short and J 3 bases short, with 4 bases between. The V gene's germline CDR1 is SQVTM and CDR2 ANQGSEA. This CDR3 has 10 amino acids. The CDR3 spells CSVWDYGYTF. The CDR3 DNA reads TGCAGCGTTTGGGACTATGGCTACACCTTC.

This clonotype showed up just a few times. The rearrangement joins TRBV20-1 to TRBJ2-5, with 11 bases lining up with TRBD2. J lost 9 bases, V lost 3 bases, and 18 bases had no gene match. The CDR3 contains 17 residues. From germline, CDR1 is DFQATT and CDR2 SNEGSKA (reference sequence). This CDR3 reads CSARPPGLAGGPVAQYF. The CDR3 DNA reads TGCAGTGCTAGGCCACCCGGATTAGCGGGAGGGCCGGTGGCCCAGTACTTC.

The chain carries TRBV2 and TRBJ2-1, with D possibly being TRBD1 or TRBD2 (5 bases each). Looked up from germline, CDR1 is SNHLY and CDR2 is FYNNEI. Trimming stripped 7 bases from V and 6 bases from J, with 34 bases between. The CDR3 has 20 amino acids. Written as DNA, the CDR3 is TGTGCCAGCACTCCCCTAGGGGAGCTCCGTAGAGGGAAAAGGAGCAATGAGCAGTTCTTC. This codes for CASTPLGELRRGKRSNEQFF.

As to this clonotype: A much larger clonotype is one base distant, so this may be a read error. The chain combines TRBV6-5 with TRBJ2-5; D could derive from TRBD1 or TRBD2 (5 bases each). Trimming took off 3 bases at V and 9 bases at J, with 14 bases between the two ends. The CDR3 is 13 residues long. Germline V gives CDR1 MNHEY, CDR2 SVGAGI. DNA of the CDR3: TGTGCCAGCAGTTATGGGACCCGAGGAGCCCAGTACTTC. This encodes CASSYGTRGAQYF.